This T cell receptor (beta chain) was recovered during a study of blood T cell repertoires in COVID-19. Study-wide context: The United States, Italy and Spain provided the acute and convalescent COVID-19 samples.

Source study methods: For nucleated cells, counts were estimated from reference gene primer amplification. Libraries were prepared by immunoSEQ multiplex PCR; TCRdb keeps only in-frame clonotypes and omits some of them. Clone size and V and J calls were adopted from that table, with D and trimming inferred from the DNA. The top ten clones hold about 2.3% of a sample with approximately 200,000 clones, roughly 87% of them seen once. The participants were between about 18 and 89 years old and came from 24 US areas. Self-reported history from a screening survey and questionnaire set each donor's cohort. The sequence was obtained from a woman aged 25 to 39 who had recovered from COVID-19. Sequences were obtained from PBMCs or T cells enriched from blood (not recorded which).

Written as DNA, the CDR3 is TGTGCCAGCAAAGTGACAGGGCCGGGCTATGGCTACACCTTC. Protein sequence: CASKVTGPGYGYTF. The chain employs TRBV27 and TRBJ1-2, with 7 positions matching TRBD1. CDR1 and CDR2 (germline): MNHEY, SMNVEV (reference sequence). Germline trimming cut 7 bases from V and 4 bases from J; bases unmatched to any gene: 9. The CDR3 spans 14 residues.